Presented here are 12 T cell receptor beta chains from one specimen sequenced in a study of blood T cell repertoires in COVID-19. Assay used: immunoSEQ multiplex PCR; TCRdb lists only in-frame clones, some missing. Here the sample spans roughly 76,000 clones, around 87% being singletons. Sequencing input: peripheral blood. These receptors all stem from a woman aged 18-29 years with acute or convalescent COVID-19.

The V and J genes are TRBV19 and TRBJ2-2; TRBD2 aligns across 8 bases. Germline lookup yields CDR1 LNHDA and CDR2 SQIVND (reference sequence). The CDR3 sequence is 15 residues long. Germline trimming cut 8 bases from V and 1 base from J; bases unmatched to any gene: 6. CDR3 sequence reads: CASGKSGRNTGELFF. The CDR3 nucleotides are TGTGCCAGTGGAAAGAGCGGGAGGAACACCGGGGAGCTGTTTTTT.

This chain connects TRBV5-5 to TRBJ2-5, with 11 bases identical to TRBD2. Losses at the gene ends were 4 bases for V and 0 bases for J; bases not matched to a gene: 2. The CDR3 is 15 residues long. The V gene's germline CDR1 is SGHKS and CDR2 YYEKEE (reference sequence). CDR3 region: CASSPGLADQETQYF. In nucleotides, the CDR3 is TGTGCCAGCAGCCCGGGACTAGCGGACCAAGAGACCCAGTACTTC. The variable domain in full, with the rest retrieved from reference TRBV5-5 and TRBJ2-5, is DAGVTQSPTHLIKTRGQQVTLRCSPISGHKSVSWYQQVLGQGPQFIFQYYEKEERGRGNFPDRFSARQFPNYSSELNVNALLLGDSALYLCASSPGLADQETQYFGPGTRLLVL.

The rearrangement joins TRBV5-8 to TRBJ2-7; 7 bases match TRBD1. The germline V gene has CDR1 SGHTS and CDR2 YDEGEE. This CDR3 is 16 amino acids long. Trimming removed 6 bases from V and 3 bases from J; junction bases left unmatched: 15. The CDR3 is CASTELLGTDFYEQYF. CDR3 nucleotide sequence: TGTGCCAGCACCGAACTATTAGGGACAGACTTCTACGAGCAGTACTTC.

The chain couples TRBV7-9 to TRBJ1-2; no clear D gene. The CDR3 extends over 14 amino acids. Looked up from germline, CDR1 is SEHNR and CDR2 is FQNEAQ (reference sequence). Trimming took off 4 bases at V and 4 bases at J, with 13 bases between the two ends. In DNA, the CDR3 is TGTGCCAGCAGCTCCCGGGGAGGGCCCTATGGCTACACCTTC. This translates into CASSSRGGPYGYTF.

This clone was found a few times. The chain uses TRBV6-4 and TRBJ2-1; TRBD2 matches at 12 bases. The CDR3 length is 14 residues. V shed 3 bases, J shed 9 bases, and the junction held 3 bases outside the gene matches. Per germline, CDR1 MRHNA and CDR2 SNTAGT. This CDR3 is CASSETSGGAEQFF. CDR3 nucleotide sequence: TGTGCCAGCAGTGAGACTAGCGGGGGAGCTGAGCAGTTCTTC.

CDR3 amino acids: CASSSGAGNTEAFF. The CDR3 region has the DNA TGTGCCAGTAGTAGTGGGGCAGGGAACACTGAAGCTTTCTTT. The J gene is TRBJ1-1, the V gene TRBV19; possibly TRBD1 for D (5 bases). Per germline, CDR1 LNHDA and CDR2 SQIVND (reference sequence). The CDR3 extends over 14 amino acids. The germline V and J ends were trimmed by 4 bases and 1 base, with 10 bases remaining between them. The entire variable domain, with the rest obtained from reference TRBV19 and TRBJ1-1, is as follows: DGGITQSPKYLFRKEGQNVTLSCEQNLNHDAMYWYRQDPGQGLRLIYYSQIVNDFQKGDIAEGYSVSREKKESFPLTVTSAQKNPTAFYLCASSSGAGNTEAFFGQGTRLTVV.

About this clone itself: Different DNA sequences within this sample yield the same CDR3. The CDR3, as DNA: TGTGCCAGTAGTAGGGCCGGGACTAGCGGGAGCAACGAGCAGTTCTTC. This encodes CASSRAGTSGSNEQFF. The J gene is TRBJ2-1, the V gene TRBV19; 14 bases align to TRBD2. The J segment lost 10 bases and the V segment lost 4 bases, leaving 9 bases of the junction unmatched. The CDR3 extends over 16 amino acids. Germline V CDR1 and CDR2: LNHDA, SQIVND (reference sequence).

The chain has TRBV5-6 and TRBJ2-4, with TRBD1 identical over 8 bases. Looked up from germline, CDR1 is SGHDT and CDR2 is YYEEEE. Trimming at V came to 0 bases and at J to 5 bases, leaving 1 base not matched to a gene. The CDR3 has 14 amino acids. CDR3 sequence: CASSLVTGENIQYF. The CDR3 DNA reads TGTGCCAGCAGCTTGGTGACAGGGGAAAACATTCAGTACTTC.

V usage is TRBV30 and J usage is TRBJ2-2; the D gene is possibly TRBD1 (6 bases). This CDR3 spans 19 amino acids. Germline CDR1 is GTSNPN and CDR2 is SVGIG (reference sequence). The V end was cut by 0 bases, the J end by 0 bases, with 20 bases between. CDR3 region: CAWSVLWGRGGSNTGELFF. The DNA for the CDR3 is TGTGCCTGGAGTGTACTCTGGGGGCGTGGCGGGTCGAACACCGGGGAGCTGTTTTTT.

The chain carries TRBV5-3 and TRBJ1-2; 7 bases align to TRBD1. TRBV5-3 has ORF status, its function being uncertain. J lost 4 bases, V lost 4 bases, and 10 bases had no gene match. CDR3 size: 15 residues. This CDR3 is CARSPGQRGTYGYTF. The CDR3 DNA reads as TGTGCCAGAAGCCCGGGACAGCGCGGGACCTATGGCTACACCTTC.

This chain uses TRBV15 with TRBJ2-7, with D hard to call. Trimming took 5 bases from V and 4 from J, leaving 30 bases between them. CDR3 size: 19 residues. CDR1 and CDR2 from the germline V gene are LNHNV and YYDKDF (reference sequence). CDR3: CATSRVSTSRHSPPYEQYF. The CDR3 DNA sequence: TGTGCCACCAGCCGAGTTTCCACCTCGAGGCACTCTCCCCCTTACGAGCAGTACTTC.

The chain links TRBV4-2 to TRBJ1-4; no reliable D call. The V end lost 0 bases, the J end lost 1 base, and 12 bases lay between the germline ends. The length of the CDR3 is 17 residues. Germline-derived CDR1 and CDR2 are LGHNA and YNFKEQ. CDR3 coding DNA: TGTGCCAGCAGCCAAGATCTTGTGAGCGTAACTAATGAAAAACTGTTTTTT. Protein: CASSQDLVSVTNEKLFF.